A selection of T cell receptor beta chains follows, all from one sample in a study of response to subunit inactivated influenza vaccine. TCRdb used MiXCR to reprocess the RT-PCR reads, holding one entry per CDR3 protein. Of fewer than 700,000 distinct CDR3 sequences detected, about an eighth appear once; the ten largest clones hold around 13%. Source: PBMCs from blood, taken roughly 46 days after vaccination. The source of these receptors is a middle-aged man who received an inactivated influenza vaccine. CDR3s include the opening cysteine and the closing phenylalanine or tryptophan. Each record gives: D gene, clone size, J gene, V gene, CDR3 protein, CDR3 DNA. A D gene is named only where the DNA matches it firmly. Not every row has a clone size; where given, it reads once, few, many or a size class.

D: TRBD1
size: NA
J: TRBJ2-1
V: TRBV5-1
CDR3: CASSLGDRGLYNEQFF
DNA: TGCGCCAGCAGCTTGGGAGACAGGGGACTTTACAATGAGCAGTTCTTC

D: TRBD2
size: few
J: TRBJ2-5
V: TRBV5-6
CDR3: CASSFWAVQRGGQETQYF
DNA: TGTGCCAGCAGCTTTTGGGCCGTTCAGCGGGGGGGTCAAGAGACCCAGTACTTC

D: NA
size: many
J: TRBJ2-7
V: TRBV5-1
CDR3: CASSLEYEQYF
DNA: TGTGCCAGCAGCTTAGAGTACGAGCAGTACTTC

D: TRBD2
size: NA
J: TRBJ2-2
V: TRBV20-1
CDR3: CSAPLSGRNTGELFF
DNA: TGCAGTGCTCCGTTGAGCGGGAGGAACACCGGGGAGCTGTTTTTT

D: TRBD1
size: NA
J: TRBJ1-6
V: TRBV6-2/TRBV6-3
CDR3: CASSYNRGSPLHF
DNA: TGTGCCAGCAGTTATAACAGGGGTTCACCCCTCCACTTT

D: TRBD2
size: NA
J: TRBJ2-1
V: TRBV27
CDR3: CASSTFLTSGSRDEQFF
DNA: TGTGCCAGCAGTACCTTCCTGACTAGCGGGAGTAGGGATGAGCAGTTCTTC

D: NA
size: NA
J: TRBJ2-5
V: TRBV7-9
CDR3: CASSPPRGSGETQYF
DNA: TGTGCCAGCAGCCCTCCTCGAGGGAGTGGGGAGACCCAGTACTTC

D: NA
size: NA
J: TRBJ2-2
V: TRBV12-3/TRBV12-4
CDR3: CASSLLATGELFF
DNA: TGTGCCAGCAGTTTATTGGCAACCGGGGAGCTGTTTTTT

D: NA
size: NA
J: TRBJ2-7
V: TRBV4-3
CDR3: CASSHPGFRGVSEQYF
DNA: TGCGCCAGCAGCCACCCCGGATTTCGGGGAGTCTCCGAGCAGTACTTC

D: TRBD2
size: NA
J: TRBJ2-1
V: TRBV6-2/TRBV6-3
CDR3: CARRTSGGPTINEQFF
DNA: TGTGCCAGGCGGACTAGCGGGGGCCCGACTATCAATGAGCAGTTCTTC

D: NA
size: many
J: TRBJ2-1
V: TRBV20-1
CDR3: CSASLHLYKDEQFF
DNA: TGCAGTGCTAGTTTACATTTATACAAGGATGAGCAGTTCTTC

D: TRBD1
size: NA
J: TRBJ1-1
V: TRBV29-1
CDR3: CSVEVEGAGTEAFF
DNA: TGCAGCGTTGAAGTGGAGGGGGCAGGGACTGAAGCTTTCTTT

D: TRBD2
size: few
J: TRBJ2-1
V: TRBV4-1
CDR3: CASSQDHRTSGRATYNEQFF
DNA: TGCGCCAGCAGCCAAGATCATAGGACTAGCGGGAGGGCGACCTACAATGAGCAGTTCTTC

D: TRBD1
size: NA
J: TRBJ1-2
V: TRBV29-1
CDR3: CSAQTGTGLYGYTF
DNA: TGCAGCGCTCAAACCGGGACAGGGCTCTATGGCTACACCTTC

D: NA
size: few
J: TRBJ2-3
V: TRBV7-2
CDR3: CASRLAGPDTQYF
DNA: TGTGCCAGCAGATTAGCCGGTCCAGATACGCAGTATTTT

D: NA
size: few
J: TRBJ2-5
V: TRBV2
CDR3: CASSGGGLQETQYF
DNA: TGTGCCAGCAGTGGGGGGGGGCTCCAAGAGACCCAGTACTTC

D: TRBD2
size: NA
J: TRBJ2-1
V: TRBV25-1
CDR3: CPLAAHYNEQFF
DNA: TGTCCCCTAGCGGCACACTACAATGAGCAGTTCTTC

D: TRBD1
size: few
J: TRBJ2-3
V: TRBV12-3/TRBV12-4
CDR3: CASSSNRGRTDTQYF
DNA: TGTGCCAGCAGTTCCAACAGGGGCCGCACAGATACGCAGTATTTT

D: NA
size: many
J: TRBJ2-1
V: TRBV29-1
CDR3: CSVDLGGQNEQFF
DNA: TGCAGCGTAGACCTAGGAGGGCAGAATGAGCAGTTCTTC

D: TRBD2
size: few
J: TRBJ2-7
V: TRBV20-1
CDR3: CSAGGGRGYEQYF
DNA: TGCAGTGCCGGGGGGGGAAGGGGCTACGAGCAGTACTTC

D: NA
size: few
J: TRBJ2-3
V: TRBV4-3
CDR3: CASSQRQGLYTDTQYF
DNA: TGCGCCAGCAGCCAGCGGCAGGGACTCTACACAGATACGCAGTATTTT

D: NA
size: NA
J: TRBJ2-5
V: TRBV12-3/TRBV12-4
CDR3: CASSDHSYQETQYF
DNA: TGTGCCAGCAGCGACCACAGCTACCAAGAGACCCAGTACTTC

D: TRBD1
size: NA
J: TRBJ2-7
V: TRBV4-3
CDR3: CASSQEFTGGRYEQYF
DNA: TGCGCCAGCAGCCAAGAGTTCACAGGGGGCAGGTACGAGCAGTACTTC

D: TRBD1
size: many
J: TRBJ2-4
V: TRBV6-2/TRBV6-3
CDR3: CASSYGGQFAQSIQYF
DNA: TGTGCCAGCAGTTACGGGGGACAGTTCGCCCAGAGCATTCAGTACTTC

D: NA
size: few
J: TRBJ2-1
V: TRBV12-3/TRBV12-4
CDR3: CASSFGSIKVNEQFF
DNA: TGTGCCAGCAGTTTCGGAAGTATCAAAGTCAATGAGCAGTTCTTC

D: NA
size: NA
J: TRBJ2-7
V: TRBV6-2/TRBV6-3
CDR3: CASSLGRDIEQYF
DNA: TGTGCCAGCAGTTTGGGCCGGGACATCGAGCAGTACTTC

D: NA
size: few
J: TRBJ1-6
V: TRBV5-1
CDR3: CASSSGQPNSPLHF
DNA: TGCGCCAGCAGCTCCGGACAGCCTAATTCACCCCTCCACTTT

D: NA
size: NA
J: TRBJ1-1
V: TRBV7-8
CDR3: CASSLEVRQVINTEAFF
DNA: TGTGCCAGCAGCTTAGAGGTACGGCAGGTGATCAACACTGAAGCTTTCTTT

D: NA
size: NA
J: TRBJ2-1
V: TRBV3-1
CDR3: CASSQGLQEGPYNEQFF
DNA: TGTGCCAGCAGCCAAGGGCTACAGGAGGGCCCCTACAATGAGCAGTTCTTC

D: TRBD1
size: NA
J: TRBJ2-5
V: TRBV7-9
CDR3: CAGGQQETQYF
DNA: TGTGCCGGGGGACAGCAAGAGACCCAGTACTTC

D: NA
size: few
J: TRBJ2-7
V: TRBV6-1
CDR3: CASTGNTYEQYF
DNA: TGTGCCAGCACGGGGAATACCTACGAGCAGTACTTC

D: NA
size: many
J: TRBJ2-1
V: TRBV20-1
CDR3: CSARDLASYNEQFF
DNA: TGCAGTGCTAGAGATCTCGCCTCCTACAATGAGCAGTTCTTC

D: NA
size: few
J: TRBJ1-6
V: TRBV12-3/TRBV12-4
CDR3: CASSWTWGNSPLHF
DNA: TGTGCCAGCAGCTGGACATGGGGTAATTCACCCCTCCACTTT

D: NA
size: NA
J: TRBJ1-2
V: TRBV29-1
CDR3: CSVAGRTNYGYTF
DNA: TGCAGCGTTGCCGGCAGAACTAACTATGGCTACACCTTC

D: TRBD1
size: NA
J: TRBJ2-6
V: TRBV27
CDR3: CASRPGGQAHRGANVLTF
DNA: TGTGCCAGCAGACCTGGTGGACAGGCCCACAGAGGGGCCAACGTCCTGACTTTC

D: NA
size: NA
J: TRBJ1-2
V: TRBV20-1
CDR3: CSAHRGYDGYTF
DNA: TGCAGTGCTCACCGGGGGTACGACGGCTACACCTTC

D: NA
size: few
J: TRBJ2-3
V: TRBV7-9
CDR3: CASSSSESDTQYF
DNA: TGTGCCAGCAGCTCGAGCGAGTCTGATACGCAGTATTTT

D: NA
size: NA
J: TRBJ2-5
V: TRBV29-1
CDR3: CSVEFSSTETQYF
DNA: TGCAGCGTTGAATTCTCCTCGACCGAGACCCAGTACTTC

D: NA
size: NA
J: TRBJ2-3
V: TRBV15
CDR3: CATSRGYSTDTQYF
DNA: TGTGCCACCAGCAGGGGATACTCCACAGATACGCAGTATTTT

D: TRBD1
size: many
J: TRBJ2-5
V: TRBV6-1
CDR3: CASSRSGTEQETQYF
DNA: TGTGCCAGCAGTCGTTCCGGGACAGAACAAGAGACCCAGTACTTC

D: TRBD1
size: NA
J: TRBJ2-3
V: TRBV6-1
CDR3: CASSTLQGASDTQYF
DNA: TGTGCCAGCAGTACCCTACAGGGGGCATCCGATACGCAGTATTTT

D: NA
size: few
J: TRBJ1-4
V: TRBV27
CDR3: CASSLWQTEKLFF
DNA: TGTGCCAGCAGTTTATGGCAGACTGAAAAACTGTTTTTT

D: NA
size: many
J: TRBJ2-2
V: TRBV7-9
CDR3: CASSRGPVLSGELFF
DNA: TGTGCCAGCAGCCGAGGACCCGTACTATCCGGGGAGCTGTTTTTT

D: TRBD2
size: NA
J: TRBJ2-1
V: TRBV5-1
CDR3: CASSSNGRGGTYNEQFF
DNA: TGCGCCAGCAGCTCAAACGGGAGGGGGGGGACCTACAATGAGCAGTTCTTC

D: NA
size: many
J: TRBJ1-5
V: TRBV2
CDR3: CASHGARSSNQPQHF
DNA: TGTGCCAGCCATGGGGCCCGAAGTAGCAATCAGCCCCAGCATTTT

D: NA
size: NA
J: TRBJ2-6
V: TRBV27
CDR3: CASSSRGPGANVLTF
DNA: TGTGCCAGCAGTAGCAGGGGACCTGGGGCCAACGTCCTGACTTTC

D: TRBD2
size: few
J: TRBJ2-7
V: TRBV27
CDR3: CASSLSRTSGGLGEQYF
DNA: TGTGCCAGCAGTTTATCTAGGACTAGCGGGGGTTTGGGAGAGCAGTACTTC

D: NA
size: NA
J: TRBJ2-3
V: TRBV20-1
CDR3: CSARLNRNTDTQYF
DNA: TGCAGTGCCCGACTAAACAGGAACACAGATACGCAGTATTTT

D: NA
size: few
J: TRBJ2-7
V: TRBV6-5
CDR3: CASSYSNSEQYF
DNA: TGTGCCAGCAGTTACTCGAACAGCGAGCAGTACTTC

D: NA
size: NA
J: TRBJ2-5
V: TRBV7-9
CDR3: CASSLKLGQGSETQYF
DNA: TGTGCCAGCAGCTTAAAGCTCGGCCAGGGGTCAGAGACCCAGTACTTC

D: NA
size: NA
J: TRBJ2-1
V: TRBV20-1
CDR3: CSARRGASGEQFF
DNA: TGCAGTGCTAGGAGGGGGGCTAGCGGTGAGCAGTTCTTC

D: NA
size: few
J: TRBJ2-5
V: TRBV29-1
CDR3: CSVQGGGRETQYF
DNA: TGCAGCGTCCAGGGGGGGGGGAGAGAGACCCAGTACTTC

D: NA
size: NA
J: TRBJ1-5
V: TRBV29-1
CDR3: CSVVGTDSNQPQHF
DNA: TGCAGCGTTGTTGGGACGGATAGCAATCAGCCCCAGCATTTT

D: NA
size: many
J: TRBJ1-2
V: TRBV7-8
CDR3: CASSLQGGMGTYGYTF
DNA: TGTGCCAGCAGCTTACAGGGTGGGATGGGTACCTATGGCTACACCTTC

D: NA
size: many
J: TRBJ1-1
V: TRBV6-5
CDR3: CASSYHPYEGSTEAFF
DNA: TGTGCCAGCAGCTACCACCCTTATGAGGGGAGCACTGAAGCTTTCTTT

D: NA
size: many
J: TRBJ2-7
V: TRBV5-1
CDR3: CASSFGEIYEQYF
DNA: TGCGCCAGCAGCTTCGGAGAAATCTACGAGCAGTACTTC

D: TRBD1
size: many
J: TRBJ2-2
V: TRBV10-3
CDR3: CAISPTWTGSSNTGELFF
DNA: TGTGCCATCAGTCCCACCTGGACAGGGAGTTCGAACACCGGGGAGCTGTTTTTT

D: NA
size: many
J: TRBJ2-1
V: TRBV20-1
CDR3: CSARTADGGNEQFF
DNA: TGCAGTGCTAGAACAGCGGACGGGGGAAACGAGCAGTTCTTC

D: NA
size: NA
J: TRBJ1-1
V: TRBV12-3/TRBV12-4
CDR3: CASSLGSRTTEAFF
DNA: TGTGCCAGCAGTTTAGGGAGCAGGACCACTGAAGCCTTCTTT

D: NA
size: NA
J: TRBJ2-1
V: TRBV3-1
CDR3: CASSQDRTNEQFF
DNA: TGTGCCAGCAGCCAAGATCGGACCAATGAGCAGTTCTTC